The 15 T cell receptor beta chains presented below share a single source sample, sequenced in a study of shared clonotypes between healthy human individuals. The data were produced by immunoSEQ multiplex PCR, yet TCRdb's version contains in-frame clones alone and is incomplete. The table lists 600,000 to 700,000 clones, less than 80% of them singletons, with 1.5% to 2% in the top ten. The sample consisted of memory CD4+ T cells sorted from blood. Subset reported: CD45RA-negative fraction. These receptors were obtained from a woman in her 30s in good health.

The chain employs TRBV7-8 and TRBJ1-5, with a tentative D call TRBD1 (5 bases). The V gene lost 1 base and the J gene lost 3 bases, with 10 bases spanning the gap. This CDR3 contains 15 residues. Germline loops: CDR1 SGHVS, CDR2 FQNEAQ. CDR3 protein: CASSLGRGPNQPQHF. In DNA form, the CDR3 reads TGTGCCAGCAGCTTAGGCCGGGGACCCAATCAGCCCCAGCATTTT.

The chain couples TRBV25-1 to TRBJ2-1; D is perhaps TRBD2 (6 bases). Between the trimmed V and J ends, which lost 1 base and 2 bases, there was a span of 18 bases. CDR1 and CDR2 (germline): MGHDK, SYGVNS. The CDR3 has 18 residues. Here the CDR3 reads CASSESAPEGFPYNEQFF. In nucleotides, the CDR3 is TGTGCCAGCAGTGAATCCGCCCCGGAGGGCTTCCCCTACAATGAGCAGTTCTTC.

This clone was observed a handful of times. CDR3 sequence reads: CASSLGGTHTDTQYF. In DNA form, the CDR3 reads TGTGCCAGCAGCTTGGGTGGGACCCACACAGATACGCAGTATTTT. V and J are TRBV5-4 and TRBJ2-3; either TRBD1 or TRBD2 may fit D (5 bases each). Germline CDR1 is SGHNT and CDR2 is YYREEE (reference sequence). This CDR3 contains 15 residues. Deletions cut 0 bases from V and 2 bases from J, with 10 bases between.

This chain links TRBV4-1 with TRBJ2-7, with 12 nucleotides matching TRBD2. The trim removed 1 base at V and 5 bases at J, leaving 3 bases unmatched. Germline-derived CDR1 and CDR2 are MGHRA and YSYEKL. The CDR3 has 15 amino acids. CDR3: CASSQGRTSGNEQYF. The CDR3 DNA reads as TGCGCCAGCAGCCAAGGGAGGACTAGCGGGAACGAGCAGTACTTC.

This chain connects TRBV21-1 to TRBJ1-1; the DNA was not compared with TRBD1, the D call given in the table. TRBV21-1 has pseudogene status. This CDR3 comprises 18 residues. In DNA, the CDR3 is TGTGCCAGCAGCAAATTGGGACAGCAACCTCCCTGTCGCACTGAAGCTTTCTTT. Its protein is CASSKLGQQPPCRTEAFF.

J is TRBJ2-3 and V is TRBV5-1; tentatively, D is TRBD1 (5 bases). Germline lookup yields CDR1 SGHRS and CDR2 YFSETQ. Trimming left V 4 bases short and J 2 bases short, with 14 bases between. This CDR3 has 15 amino acids. The CDR3 region has the DNA TGCGCCAGCAGCCCCGGACACCCCCACACAGATACGCAGTATTTT. Translation gives CASSPGHPHTDTQYF.

V and J are TRBV7-2 and TRBJ2-1; D remains unclear. Trimming took 2 bases from V and 4 from J, leaving 9 bases between them. CDR1 is SGHTA and CDR2 is FQGNSA in the germline V gene. CDR3 length: 14 residues. The CDR3 nucleotides read TGTGCCAGCAGCTTATCGGCTATATACAATGAGCAGTTCTTC. It is translated as CASSLSAIYNEQFF.

This clone was seen just once. This chain connects TRBV2 to TRBJ2-7; 9 bases line up with TRBD1. This CDR3 comprises 14 residues. Looked up from germline, CDR1 is SNHLY and CDR2 is FYNNEI. V was clipped by 4 bases and J by 6 bases; unmatched bases: 7. The CDR3 region has the DNA TGTGCCAGCAGTGGGACAGGGGAAAAGTCCGAGCAGTACTTC. This sequence encodes CASSGTGEKSEQYF.

The sample holds one count of this clone. The V call is TRBV18, the J call TRBJ1-3; no reliable D call. CDR3 length: 18 residues. Trimming took off 2 bases at V and 4 bases at J, with 21 bases between the two ends. The V gene's germline CDR1 is KGHSH and CDR2 LQKENI. The CDR3 sequence: CASSPMSSARVEGNTIYF. In DNA form, the CDR3 reads TGTGCCAGCTCACCAATGTCGTCAGCCCGGGTAGAAGGAAACACCATATATTTT.

The chain combines TRBV4-1 with TRBJ2-1; possibly TRBD2 for D (6 bases). The V end was cut by 7 bases, the J end by 4 bases, with 14 bases between. Looked up from germline, CDR1 is MGHRA and CDR2 is YSYEKL. The length of the CDR3 is 14 residues. CDR3 coding DNA: TGCGCCAGCACGGTCGGGAGCGGGTACAATGAGCAGTTCTTC. It specifies CASTVGSGYNEQFF.

V and J are TRBV7-9 and TRBJ2-7, with 8 bases that match TRBD2. This CDR3 comprises 13 residues. Germline V CDR1 and CDR2: SEHNR, FQNEAQ (reference sequence). J was trimmed by 3 bases and V by 4 bases; bases with no gene match: 2. The CDR3 region has the DNA TGTGCCAGCAGCTCGGGACTAGACTACGAGCAGTACTTC. Amino acid sequence: CASSSGLDYEQYF. Full variable domain (rest looked up from reference TRBV7-9 and TRBJ2-7): DTGVSQNPRHKITKRGQNVTFRCDPISEHNRLYWYRQTLGQGPEFLTYFQNEAQLEKSRLLSDRFSAERPKGSFSTLEIQRTEQGDSAMYLCASSSGLDYEQYFGPGTRLTVT.

V is TRBV5-5 and J is TRBJ2-7; no firm D call. Looked up from germline, CDR1 is SGHKS and CDR2 is YYEKEE (reference sequence). Trimming removed 4 bases at V and 3 bases at J, with 5 bases between. The CDR3 consists of 11 residues. CDR3 region: CASSIDYEQYF. Here the CDR3 DNA reads TGTGCCAGCAGCATAGACTACGAGCAGTACTTC.

About this clone: The junction shows a germline mismatch at one end, possibly a read error. This chain uses TRBV7-9 with TRBJ2-1; 10 nucleotides match TRBD2. The CDR3 contains 17 residues. The germline CDR1 and CDR2 sequences are SEHNR and FQNEAQ (reference sequence). CDR3 sequence (DNA): TGTGCCAGCGCCAACTTAGCGGGAGGTCCCTCCGACAATGAGCAGTTCTTC. Translating it yields CASANLAGGPSDNEQFF.

The chain recombines TRBV5-3 with TRBJ1-4; unclear D gene. TRBV5-3 is flagged as an ORF with uncertain function. V shed 4 bases and J shed 13 bases, with 11 bases lying between them. This CDR3 region has 11 residues. CDR3 nucleotides: TGTGCCAGAAGCCTACCGGGGAGACTGTTTTTT. It encodes CARSLPGRLFF.

The count of this clone is one. The V gene is TRBV2, the J gene TRBJ1-2; the D is unclear. Trimming stripped 2 bases from V and 2 bases from J, with 9 bases between. In germline, CDR1 is SNHLY, CDR2 FYNNEI. The CDR3 runs 14 residues. The CDR3 DNA follows: TGTGCCAGCAGTGAATCCAAGCGCAACTATGGCTACACCTTC. Its protein product is CASSESKRNYGYTF.